This TCR beta chain was identified during a study of blood T cells in healthy people across ages (dated by TCRdb to between 2014 and 2017). Broadly, across the study: In model experiments, template switching captured about one uniquely barcoded TCR beta cDNA molecule for every two T cells. To track age-related changes in TCR beta repertoire diversity, the study relied on deep sequencing normalized with unique cDNA molecular identifiers. Donors were grouped into four age groups: young (average 16 years), middle-aged (39), aged (62) and long-lived (around 80). To avoid experimental bias, donors of different ages were distributed randomly across sequencing lanes. The study analyzed two additional independent replicas of 1 million unique cDNA reads from the same blood draw for two donors, one aged 18 to 29 and one aged 80 or older. What the authors observed across the whole study: Observed TCR beta diversity correlated strongly with the percentage of naive T cells measured by flow cytometry. Observed TCR beta diversity per million T cells fell roughly linearly with age, and a significant reduction was already apparent by age around 44. Because the CMV infection status of the donors was unknown, age-related changes in expanded clonotypes may potentially have been confounded. Since profiling was done on bulk unsorted PBMCs, naive and antigen-experienced compartments could not be conclusively compared. Compared with the aged group, the long-lived group had more naive CD4+ T cells, fewer expanded clones and increased TCR diversity, suggesting age selection. Estimates of total diversity based on one million sequenced T cells were regarded as lower bounds and as underestimates.

Of note for this clonotype: What antigen it recognizes has not been identified. Per-base qualities were not stored, and no clone one base away is much larger.

Here V drops 4 bases and J drops 6 bases, and the junction holds 11 bases not matched to any gene. The germline V gene yields MDHEN for CDR1 and SYDVKM for CDR2. The CDR3 goes from the cysteine to the phenylalanine over 16 residues. The kept DNA is CDR3 alone, 48 bases in frame from the first base. The protocol used for the library was 5' RACE. Sequencing relied on an Illumina HiSeq 2500. A second 7 to 11 cycle PCR used a sample-barcoded 5' primer and a J-beta primer mix. A unique molecular identifier was introduced onto each TCR beta cDNA molecule by a template-switch 5' adaptor carrying 12 random nucleotides. At least 3 million CDR3-containing paired-end reads were obtained from each sample. The Mint cDNA synthesis kit, primed by a TRBC-specific oligonucleotide, was used to synthesize first-strand cDNA from all RNA. After uracil-DNA glycosylase treatment, a first 18-cycle PCR used universal primers M1SS and BC2_uni_R on all cDNA. Per the authors' processing: Normalization of each sample was performed by random selection of 1 million high-quality reads, each carrying a distinct molecular identifier. Instead of being binned into consensus sequences, reads with shared molecular identifiers were discarded. MiTCR, set to a Q25 quality threshold and the strictest error-elimination algorithm, was used for CDR3 identification, clonotype clustering and error correction. A nonparametric unseen species model using Euler transformation provided a lower-bound estimate of total TCR beta diversity. The raw public reads went through TCRdb reprocessing: fastp at Q25, MiXCR clone calling, in-frame beta chains kept. Each CDR3 protein appears once, grouped with its most common genes and DNA. It is TCRdb's table, rather than the study itself, that gives the V and J calls and clone size. The sample records over 1.5 million distinct CDR3 sequences, around 48% of which are singletons. The ten top clones hold more than 2% of the sample.

The donors were roughly 40 Caucasian individuals from Russia, aged roughly 6 to 100 years, who were systemically healthy. Each donor gave approximately 10 milliliters of peripheral blood, collected into EDTA-treated Vacutainer tubes. Ficoll-Paque density-gradient centrifugation was used to isolate PBMCs, with at least 7 million per sample. Total RNA, at least 6 micrograms per sample, was extracted from PBMCs with Trizol reagent. Naive CD45RAhigh/CD27high T cell percentages were measured by flow cytometry on a PBMC aliquot from every donor. Sequencing input: blood. Here the chain combines TRBV28 and TRBJ2-3; the junction holds 9 bases that match TRBD1. This TCR derives from a woman aged 40 to 50 in good health. The CDR3 corresponds to CASSSPGGQGYDTQYF. The DNA sequence follows: TGTGCCAGCAGTTCTCCAGGGGGACAGGGATACGATACGCAGTATTTT.